This entry is about one T cell receptor beta chain. The antigen remains unidentified. Only cases whose brain tissue showed the highest T cell transcript signatures were sequenced. Patients received at least one anti-epileptic drug before surgery. The data derive from a study of brain T cells in children with intractable seizures. There are 14 residues in the CDR3. Germline V gene sequence: CDR1 WSHSY, CDR2 SAAADI. V was shortened by 2 bases and J by 0 bases, with 8 bases between the two germline ends. The study, taken as a whole, reports: Absence of clones before surgery may stem from lower sequencing depth. Only CDR3 sequence similarity suggested viral specificity, without known HCMV serostatus.

The repertoire was sequenced with immunoSEQ multiplex PCR; TCRdb's copy has only in-frame clones and lacks some. The table records tens of thousands of clones, approximately 95% of them present only once. The V gene is TRBV10-2, the J gene TRBJ2-7; D is possibly TRBD1 (6 bases). This receptor was taken from a boy less than two years old with focal cortical dysplasia and intractable seizures. The sample here was peripheral blood, taken at surgery. The CDR3 region has the DNA TGCGCCAGCAGTGAGCAGGACAGCTCCTACGAGCAGTACTTC. Translation gives CASSEQDSSYEQYF.